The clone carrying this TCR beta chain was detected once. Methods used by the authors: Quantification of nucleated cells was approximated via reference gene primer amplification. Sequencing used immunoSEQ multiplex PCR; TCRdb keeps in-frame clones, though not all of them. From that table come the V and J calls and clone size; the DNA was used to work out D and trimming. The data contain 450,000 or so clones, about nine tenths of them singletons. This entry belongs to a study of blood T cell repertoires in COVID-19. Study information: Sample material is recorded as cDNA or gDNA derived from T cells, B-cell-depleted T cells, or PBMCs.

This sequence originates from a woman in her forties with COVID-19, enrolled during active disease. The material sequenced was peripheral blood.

DNA of the CDR3: TGCGCCAGCAGCCTTACTAGCGGGGGGCGGCATGAGCAGTTCTTC. Translation: CASSLTSGGRHEQFF. The chain recombines TRBV5-1 with TRBJ2-1; 12 bases are shared with TRBD2. Germline V CDR1 and CDR2: SGHRS, YFSETQ. V was pared by 4 bases and J by 8 bases, with 7 bases of the junction left unmatched. The CDR3 loop spans 15 amino acids.